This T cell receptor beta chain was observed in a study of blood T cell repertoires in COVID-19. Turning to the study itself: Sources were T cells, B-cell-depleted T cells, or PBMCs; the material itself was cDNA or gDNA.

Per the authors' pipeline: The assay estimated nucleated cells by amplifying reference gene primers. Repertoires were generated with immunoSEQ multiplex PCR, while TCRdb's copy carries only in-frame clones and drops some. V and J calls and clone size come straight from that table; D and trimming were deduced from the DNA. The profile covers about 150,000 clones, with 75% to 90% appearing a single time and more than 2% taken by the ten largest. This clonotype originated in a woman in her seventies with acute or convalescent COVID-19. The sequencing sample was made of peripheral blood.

CDR3 bases: TGCGCCAGCAGCTATCGGACAGTAACCGGGGAGCTGTTTTTT. It is translated as CASSYRTVTGELFF. The J gene is TRBJ2-2, the V gene TRBV5-1, with D possibly matching TRBD1 (6 bases). The V end was cut by 3 bases, the J end by 5 bases, with 11 bases between. From germline, CDR1 is SGHRS and CDR2 YFSETQ. The CDR3 is 14 amino acids.